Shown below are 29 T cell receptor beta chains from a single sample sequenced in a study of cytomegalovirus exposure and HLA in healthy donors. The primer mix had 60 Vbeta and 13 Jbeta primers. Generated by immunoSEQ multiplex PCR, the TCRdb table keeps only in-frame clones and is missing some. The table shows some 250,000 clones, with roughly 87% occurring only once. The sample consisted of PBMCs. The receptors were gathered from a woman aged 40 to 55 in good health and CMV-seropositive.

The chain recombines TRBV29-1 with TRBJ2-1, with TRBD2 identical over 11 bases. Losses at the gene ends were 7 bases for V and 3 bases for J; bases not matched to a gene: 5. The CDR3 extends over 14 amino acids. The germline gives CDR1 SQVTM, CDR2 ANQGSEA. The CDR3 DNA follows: TGCAGCGCTGTAGCGGGGGGGCTCTACAATGAGCAGTTCTTC. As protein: CSAVAGGLYNEQFF.

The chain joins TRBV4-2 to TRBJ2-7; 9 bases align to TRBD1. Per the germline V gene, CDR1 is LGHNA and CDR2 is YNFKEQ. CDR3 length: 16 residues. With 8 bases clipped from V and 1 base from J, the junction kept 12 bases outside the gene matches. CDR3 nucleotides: TGTGCCAGCGCCTCGGGGGGACAGGGCGATTCCTACGAGCAGTACTTC. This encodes CASASGGQGDSYEQYF.

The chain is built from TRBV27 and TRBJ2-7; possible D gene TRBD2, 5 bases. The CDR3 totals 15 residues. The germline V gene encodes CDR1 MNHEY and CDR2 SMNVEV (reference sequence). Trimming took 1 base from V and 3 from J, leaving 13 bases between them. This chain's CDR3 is CASSLFISGYYEQYF. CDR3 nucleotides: TGTGCCAGCAGTTTATTTATAAGCGGATACTACGAGCAGTACTTC.

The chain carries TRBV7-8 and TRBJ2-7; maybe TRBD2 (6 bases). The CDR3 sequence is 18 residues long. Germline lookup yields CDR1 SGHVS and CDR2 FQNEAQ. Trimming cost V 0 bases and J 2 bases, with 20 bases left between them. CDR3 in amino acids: CASSLATASSREAYEQYF. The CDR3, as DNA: TGTGCCAGCAGCTTAGCCACAGCATCTTCGAGGGAGGCCTACGAGCAGTACTTC.

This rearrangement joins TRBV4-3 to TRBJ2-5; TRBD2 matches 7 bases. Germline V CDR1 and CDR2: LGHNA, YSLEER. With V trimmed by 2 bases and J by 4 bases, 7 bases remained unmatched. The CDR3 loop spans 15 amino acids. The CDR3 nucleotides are TGCGCCAGCAGCCAACCGCTAGCGGCAGGAGAGACCCAGTACTTC. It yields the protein CASSQPLAAGETQYF.

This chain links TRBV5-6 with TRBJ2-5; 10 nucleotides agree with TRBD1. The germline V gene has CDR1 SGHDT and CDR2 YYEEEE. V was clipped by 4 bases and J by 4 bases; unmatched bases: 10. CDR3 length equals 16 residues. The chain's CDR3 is CASSLVGTGVGETQYF. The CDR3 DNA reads TGTGCCAGCAGCCTCGTTGGGACAGGGGTAGGAGAGACCCAGTACTTC.

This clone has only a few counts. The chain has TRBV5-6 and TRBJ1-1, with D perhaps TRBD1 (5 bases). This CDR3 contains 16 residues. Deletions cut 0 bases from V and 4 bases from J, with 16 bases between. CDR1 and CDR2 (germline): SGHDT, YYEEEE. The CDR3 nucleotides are TGTGCCAGCAGCTTGGAAGGGGCTTTCACCGGCACTGAAGCTTTCTTT. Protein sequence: CASSLEGAFTGTEAFF.

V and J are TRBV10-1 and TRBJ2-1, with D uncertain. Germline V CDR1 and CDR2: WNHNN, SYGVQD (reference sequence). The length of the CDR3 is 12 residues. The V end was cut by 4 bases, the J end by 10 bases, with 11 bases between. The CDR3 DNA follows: TGCGCCAGCAGTGTTGGAGTTGGGGAGCAGTTCTTC. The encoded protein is CASSVGVGEQFF.

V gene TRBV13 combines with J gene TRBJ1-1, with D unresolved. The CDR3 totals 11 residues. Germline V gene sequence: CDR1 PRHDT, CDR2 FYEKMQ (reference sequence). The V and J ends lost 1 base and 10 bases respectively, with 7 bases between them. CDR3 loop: CASSLERGAFF. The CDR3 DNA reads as TGTGCCAGCAGCTTAGAACGGGGAGCTTTCTTT. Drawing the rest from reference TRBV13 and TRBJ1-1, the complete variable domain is AAGVIQSPRHLIKEKRETATLKCYPIPRHDTVYWYQQGPGQDPQFLISFYEKMQSDKGSIPDRFSAQQFSDYHSELNMSSLELGDSALYFCASSLERGAFFGQGTRLTVV.

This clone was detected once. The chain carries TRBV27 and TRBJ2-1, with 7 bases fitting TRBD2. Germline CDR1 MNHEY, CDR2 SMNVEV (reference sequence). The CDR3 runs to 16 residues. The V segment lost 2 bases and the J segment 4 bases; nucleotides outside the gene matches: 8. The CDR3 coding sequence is TGTGCCAGCAGTTTAAGGGCTAGCGGCGGATACAATGAGCAGTTCTTC. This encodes CASSLRASGGYNEQFF.

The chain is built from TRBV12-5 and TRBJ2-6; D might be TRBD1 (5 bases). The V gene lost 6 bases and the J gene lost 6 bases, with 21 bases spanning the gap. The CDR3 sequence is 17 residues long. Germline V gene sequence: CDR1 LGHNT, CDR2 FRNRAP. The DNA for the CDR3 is TGTGCTAGTGGCCCCCTCCTGACAGAAACATTGGCCAACGTCCTGACTTTC. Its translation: CASGPLLTETLANVLTF.

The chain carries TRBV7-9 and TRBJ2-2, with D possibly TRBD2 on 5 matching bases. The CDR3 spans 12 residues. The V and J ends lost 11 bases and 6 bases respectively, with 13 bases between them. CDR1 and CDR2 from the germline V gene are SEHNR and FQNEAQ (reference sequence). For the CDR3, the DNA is TGTGCCGGTCGAAAGGGAGCCGGGGAGCTGTTTTTT. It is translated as CAGRKGAGELFF.

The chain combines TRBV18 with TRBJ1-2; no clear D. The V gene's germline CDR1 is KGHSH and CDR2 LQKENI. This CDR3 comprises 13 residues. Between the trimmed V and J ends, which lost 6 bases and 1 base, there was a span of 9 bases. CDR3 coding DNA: TGTGCCAGCTCTGGAGGTCTTAACTATGGCTACACCTTC. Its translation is CASSGGLNYGYTF.

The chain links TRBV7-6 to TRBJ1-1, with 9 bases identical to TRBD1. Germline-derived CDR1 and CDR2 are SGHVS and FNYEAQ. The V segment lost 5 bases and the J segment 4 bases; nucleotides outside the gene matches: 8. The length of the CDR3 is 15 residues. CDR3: CASSPGQGTGTEAFF. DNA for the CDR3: TGTGCCAGCAGCCCGGGACAGGGAACGGGCACTGAAGCTTTCTTT.

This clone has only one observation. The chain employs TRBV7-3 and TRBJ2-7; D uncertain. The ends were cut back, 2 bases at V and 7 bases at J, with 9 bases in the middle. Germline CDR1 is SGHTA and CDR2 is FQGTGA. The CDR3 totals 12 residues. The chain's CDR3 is CASSLAYLEQYF. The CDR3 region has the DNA TGTGCCAGCAGCTTAGCTTATCTAGAGCAGTACTTC.

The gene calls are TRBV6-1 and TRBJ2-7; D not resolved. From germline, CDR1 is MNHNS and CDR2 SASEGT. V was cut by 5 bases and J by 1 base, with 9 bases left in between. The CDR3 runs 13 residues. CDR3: CASSSVASYEQYF. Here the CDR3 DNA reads TGTGCCAGCAGTTCCGTCGCGTCCTACGAGCAGTACTTC.

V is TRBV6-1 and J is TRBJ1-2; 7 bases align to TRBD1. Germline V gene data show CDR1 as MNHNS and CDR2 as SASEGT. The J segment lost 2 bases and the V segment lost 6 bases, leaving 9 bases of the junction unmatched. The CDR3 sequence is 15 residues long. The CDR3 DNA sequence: TGTGCCAGCAGCTCGCTCCCGGGACAGAACTATGGCTACACCTTC. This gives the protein CASSSLPGQNYGYTF.

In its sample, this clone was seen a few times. CDR3 sequence: CASSFRGADTDTQYF. The CDR3 bases are TGCGCCAGCAGCTTTCGGGGGGCCGACACAGATACGCAGTATTTT. The V gene is TRBV5-1, the J gene TRBJ2-3, with a weak D call TRBD2 (7 bases). Trimming removed 2 bases from V and 2 bases from J, with 12 bases in between. Germline V gene sequence: CDR1 SGHRS, CDR2 YFSETQ. The CDR3 length is 15 residues.

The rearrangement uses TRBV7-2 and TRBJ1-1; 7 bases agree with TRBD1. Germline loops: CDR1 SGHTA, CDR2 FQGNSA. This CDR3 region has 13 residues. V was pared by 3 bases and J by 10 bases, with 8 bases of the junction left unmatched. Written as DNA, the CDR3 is TGTGCCAGCAGCTTGACAGGGTCTGAGAGAGCTTTCTTT. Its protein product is CASSLTGSERAFF.

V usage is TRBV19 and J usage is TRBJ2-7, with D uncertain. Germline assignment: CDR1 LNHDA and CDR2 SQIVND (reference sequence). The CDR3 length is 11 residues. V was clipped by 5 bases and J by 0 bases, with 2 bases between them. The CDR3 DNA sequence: TGTGCCAGTAGTTACTCCTACGAGCAGTACTTC. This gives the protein CASSYSYEQYF.

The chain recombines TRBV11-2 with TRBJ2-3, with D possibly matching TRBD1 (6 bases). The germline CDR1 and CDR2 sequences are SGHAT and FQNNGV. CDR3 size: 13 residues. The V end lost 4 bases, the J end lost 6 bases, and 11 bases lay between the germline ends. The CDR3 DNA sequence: TGTGCCAGCAGCTCCAGACAGGCGGATACGCAGTATTTT. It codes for CASSSRQADTQYF.

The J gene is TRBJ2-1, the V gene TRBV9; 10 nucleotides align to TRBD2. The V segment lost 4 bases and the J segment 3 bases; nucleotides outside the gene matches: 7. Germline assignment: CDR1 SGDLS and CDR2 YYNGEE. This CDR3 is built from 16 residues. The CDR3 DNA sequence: TGTGCCAGCAGCCCTCGGACTAGCGGACTCTACAATGAGCAGTTCTTC. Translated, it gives CASSPRTSGLYNEQFF.

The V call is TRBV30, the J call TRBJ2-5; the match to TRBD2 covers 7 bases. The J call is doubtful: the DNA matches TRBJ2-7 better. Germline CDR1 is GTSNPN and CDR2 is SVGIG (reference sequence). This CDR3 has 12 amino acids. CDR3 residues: CAWRRTSNEQYF. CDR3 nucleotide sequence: TGTGCCTGGAGAAGGACTAGTAACGAGCAGTACTTC.

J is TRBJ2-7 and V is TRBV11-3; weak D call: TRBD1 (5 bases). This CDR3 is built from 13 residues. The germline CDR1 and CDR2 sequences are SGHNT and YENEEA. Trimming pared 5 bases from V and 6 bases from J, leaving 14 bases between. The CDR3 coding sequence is TGTGCCAGCAGCCCGAATACAAGGGGCGAGCAGTACTTC. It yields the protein CASSPNTRGEQYF.

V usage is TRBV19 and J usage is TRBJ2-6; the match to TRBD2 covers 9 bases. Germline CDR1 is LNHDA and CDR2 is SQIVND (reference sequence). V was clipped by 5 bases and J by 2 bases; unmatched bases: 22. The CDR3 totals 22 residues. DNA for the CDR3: TGTGCCAGTAGTTCCGGCAGGGGGTTTAGCGGGAGAGGAATAGCTGGGGCCAACGTCCTGACTTTC. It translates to CASSSGRGFSGRGIAGANVLTF.

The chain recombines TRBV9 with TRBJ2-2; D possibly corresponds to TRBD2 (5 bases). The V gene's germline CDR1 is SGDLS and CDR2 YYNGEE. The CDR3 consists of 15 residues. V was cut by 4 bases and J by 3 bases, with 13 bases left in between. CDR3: CASSIRARDTGELFF. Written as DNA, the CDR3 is TGTGCCAGCAGCATCCGGGCGAGGGACACCGGGGAGCTGTTTTTT.

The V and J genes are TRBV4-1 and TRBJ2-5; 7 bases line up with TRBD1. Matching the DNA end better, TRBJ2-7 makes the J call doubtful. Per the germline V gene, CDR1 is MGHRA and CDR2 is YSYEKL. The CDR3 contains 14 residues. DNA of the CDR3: TGCGCCAGCAGATCACAGGGGAAGGTCCACGAGCAGTACTTC. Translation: CASRSQGKVHEQYF.

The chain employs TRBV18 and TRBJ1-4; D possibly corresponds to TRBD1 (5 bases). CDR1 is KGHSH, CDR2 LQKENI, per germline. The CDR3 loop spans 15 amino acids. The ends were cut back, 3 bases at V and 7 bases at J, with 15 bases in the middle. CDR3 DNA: TGTGCCAGCTCACCTCGGGAGGGGATGGGTGAAAAACTGTTTTTT. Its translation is CASSPREGMGEKLFF.

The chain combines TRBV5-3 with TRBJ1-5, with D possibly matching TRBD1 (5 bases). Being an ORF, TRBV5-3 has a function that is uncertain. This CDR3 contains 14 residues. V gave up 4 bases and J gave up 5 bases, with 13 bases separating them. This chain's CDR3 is CARSPGSWYQPQHF. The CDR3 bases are TGTGCCAGAAGCCCAGGGTCGTGGTATCAGCCCCAGCATTTT.